This TCR beta chain is from a study of blood T cell repertoires in COVID-19. Overall study context: COVID-19 samples, acute and convalescent, were from the United States, Italy and Spain. PBMCs, B-cell-depleted T cells, or T cells were the source of the cDNA or gDNA that made up the material.

Followed over time, Seattle patients had been enrolled while infection was active. This CDR3 has 14 amino acids. V shed 7 bases and J shed 7 bases, with 19 bases lying between them. The V gene's germline CDR1 is SNHLY and CDR2 FYNNEI. This clone occurred a few times. Profiled with immunoSEQ multiplex PCR; TCRdb holds only in-frame clones, not every one. The table has over 60,000 clones, around four fifths seen once; the top ten hold just under 15%. The material sequenced was peripheral blood. The rearrangement joins TRBV2 to TRBJ2-5, with D possibly being TRBD1 (6 bases). This TCR came from a man between 60 and 75 years old with COVID-19, enrolled during active disease. CDR3: CASTSDSSIGTQYF. In DNA form, the CDR3 reads TGTGCCAGCACATCGGACAGTAGTATTGGGACCCAGTACTTC.